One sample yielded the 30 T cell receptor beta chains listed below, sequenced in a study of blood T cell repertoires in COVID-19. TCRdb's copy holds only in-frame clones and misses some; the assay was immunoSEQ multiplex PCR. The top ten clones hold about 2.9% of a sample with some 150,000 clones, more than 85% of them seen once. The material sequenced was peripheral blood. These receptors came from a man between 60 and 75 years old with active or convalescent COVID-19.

The CDR3 is CASSWTGNEQYF. Here the CDR3 DNA reads TGCGCCAGCAGCTGGACAGGGAACGAGCAGTACTTC. The chain carries TRBV5-1 and TRBJ2-7; 8 nucleotides align to TRBD1. The CDR3 length is 12 residues. Losses at the gene ends were 3 bases for V and 5 bases for J; bases not matched to a gene: 1. Germline lookup yields CDR1 SGHRS and CDR2 YFSETQ.

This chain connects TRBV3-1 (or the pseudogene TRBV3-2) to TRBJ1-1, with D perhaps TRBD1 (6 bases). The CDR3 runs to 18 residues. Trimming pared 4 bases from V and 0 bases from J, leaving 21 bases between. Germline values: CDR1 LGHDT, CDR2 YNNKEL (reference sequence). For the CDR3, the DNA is TGTGCCAGCAGCCGCAAGACCAGGGGAAGTTTCATGAACACTGAAGCTTTCTTT. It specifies CASSRKTRGSFMNTEAFF.

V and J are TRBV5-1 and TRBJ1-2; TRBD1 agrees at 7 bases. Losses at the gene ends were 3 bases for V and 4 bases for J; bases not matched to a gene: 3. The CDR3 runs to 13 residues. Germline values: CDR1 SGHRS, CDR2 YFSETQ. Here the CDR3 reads CASSSTGIYGYTF. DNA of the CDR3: TGCGCCAGCAGCTCGACAGGGATCTATGGCTACACCTTC.

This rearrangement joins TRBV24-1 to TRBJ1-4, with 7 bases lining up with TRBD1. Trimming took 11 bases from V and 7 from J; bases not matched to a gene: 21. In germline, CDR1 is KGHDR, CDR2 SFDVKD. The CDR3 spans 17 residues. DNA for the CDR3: TGTGCCAAATGGGACAGACATAATCCCGATTTCAGTGAAAAACTGTTTTTT. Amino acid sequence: CAKWDRHNPDFSEKLFF.

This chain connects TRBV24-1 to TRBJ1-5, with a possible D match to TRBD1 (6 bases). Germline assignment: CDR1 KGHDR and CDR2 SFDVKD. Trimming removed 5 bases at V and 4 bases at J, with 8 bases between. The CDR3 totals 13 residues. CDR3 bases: TGTGCCACCAGTGGACAGGTTAATCAGCCCCAGCATTTT. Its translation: CATSGQVNQPQHF.

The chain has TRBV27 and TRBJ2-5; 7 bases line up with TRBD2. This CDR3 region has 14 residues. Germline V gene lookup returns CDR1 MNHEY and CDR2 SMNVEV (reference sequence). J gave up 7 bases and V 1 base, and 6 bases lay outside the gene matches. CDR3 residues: CASSLYVGGGTQYF. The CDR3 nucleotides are TGTGCCAGCAGTTTATATGTTGGGGGGGGGACCCAGTACTTC.

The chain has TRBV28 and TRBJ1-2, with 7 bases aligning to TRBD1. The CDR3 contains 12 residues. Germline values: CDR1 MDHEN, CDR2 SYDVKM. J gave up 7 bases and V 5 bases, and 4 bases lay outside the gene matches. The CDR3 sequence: CASSGDRFGYTF. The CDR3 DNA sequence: TGTGCCAGCAGTGGGGACAGATTTGGCTACACCTTC.

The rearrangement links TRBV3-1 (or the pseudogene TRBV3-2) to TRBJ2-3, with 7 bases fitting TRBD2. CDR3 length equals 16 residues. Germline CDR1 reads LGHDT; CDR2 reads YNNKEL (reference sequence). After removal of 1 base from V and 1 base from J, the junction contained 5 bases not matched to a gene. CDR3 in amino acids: CASSQARGIGTDTQYF. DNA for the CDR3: TGTGCCAGCAGCCAAGCGCGGGGGATAGGCACAGATACGCAGTATTTT.

The chain's CDR3 is CASSRGLAPDTQYF. DNA of the CDR3: TGTGCCAGCAGCCGGGGACTAGCCCCAGATACGCAGTATTTT. The gene calls are TRBV3-1 (or the pseudogene TRBV3-2) and TRBJ2-3; 9 bases line up with TRBD2. This CDR3 region has 14 residues. V dropped 4 bases and J dropped 4; count of bases not matched to a gene: 3. In germline, CDR1 is LGHDT, CDR2 YNNKEL (reference sequence).

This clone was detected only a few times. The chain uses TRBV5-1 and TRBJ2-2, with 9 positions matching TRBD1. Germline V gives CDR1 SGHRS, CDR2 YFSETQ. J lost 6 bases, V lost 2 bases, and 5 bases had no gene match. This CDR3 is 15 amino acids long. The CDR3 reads CASSFRDRAPGELFF. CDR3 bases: TGCGCCAGCAGCTTCCGGGACAGGGCCCCCGGGGAGCTGTTTTTT.

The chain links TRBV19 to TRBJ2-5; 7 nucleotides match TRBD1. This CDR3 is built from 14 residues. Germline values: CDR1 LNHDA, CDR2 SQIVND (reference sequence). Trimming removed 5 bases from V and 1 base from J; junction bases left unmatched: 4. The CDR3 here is CASSPGQRQETQYF. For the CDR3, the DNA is TGTGCCAGTAGTCCGGGACAGCGCCAAGAGACCCAGTACTTC.

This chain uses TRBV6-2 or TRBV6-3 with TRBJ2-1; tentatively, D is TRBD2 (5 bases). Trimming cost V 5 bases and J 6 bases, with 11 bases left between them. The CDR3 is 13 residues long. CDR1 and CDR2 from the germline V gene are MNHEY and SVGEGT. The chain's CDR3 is CASSDGKGNEQFF. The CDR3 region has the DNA TGTGCCAGCAGTGACGGGAAGGGCAATGAGCAGTTCTTC.

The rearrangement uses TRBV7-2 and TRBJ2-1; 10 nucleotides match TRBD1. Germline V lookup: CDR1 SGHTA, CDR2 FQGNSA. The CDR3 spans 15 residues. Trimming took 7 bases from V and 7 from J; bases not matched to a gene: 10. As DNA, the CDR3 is TGTGCCAGCACCCCCAGGACAGGGGGTTGGAATGAGCAGTTCTTC. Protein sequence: CASTPRTGGWNEQFF.

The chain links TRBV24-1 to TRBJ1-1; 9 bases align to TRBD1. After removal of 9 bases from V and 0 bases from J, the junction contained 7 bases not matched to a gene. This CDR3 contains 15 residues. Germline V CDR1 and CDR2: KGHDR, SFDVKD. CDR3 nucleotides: TGTGCCACCTCGGGACAGGGTTTAATGAACACTGAAGCTTTCTTT. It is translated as CATSGQGLMNTEAFF.

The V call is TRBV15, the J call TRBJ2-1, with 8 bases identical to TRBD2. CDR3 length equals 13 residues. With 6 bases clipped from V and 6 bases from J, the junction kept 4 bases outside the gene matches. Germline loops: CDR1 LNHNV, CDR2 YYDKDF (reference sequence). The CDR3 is CATRRAGGNEQFF. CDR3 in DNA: TGTGCCACCAGAAGGGCGGGAGGCAATGAGCAGTTCTTC.

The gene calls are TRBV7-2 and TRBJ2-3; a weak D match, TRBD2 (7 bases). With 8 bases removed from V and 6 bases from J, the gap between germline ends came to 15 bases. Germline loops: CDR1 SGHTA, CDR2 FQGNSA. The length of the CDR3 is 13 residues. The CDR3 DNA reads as TGTGCCAGCGGGGGGGGTACAGGGGATACGCAGTATTTT. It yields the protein CASGGGTGDTQYF. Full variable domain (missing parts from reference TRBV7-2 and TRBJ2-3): GAGVSQSPSNKVTEKGKDVELRCDPISGHTALYWYRQSLGQGLEFLIYFQGNSAPDKSGLPSDRFSAERTGGSVSTLTIQRTQQEDSAVYLCASGGGTGDTQYFGPGTRLTVL.

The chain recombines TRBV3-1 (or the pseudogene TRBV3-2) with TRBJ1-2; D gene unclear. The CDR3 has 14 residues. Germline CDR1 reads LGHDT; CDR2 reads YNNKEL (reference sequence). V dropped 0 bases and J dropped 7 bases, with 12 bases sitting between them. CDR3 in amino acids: CASSQDLVAGGYTF. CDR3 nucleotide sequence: TGTGCCAGCAGCCAAGACTTGGTTGCGGGTGGCTACACCTTC.

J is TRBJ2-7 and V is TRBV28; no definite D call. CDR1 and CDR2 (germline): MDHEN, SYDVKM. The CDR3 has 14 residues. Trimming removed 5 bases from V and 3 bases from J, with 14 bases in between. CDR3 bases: TGTGCCAGCAGTGCGTCACTAACGGGCTACGAGCAGTACTTC. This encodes CASSASLTGYEQYF.

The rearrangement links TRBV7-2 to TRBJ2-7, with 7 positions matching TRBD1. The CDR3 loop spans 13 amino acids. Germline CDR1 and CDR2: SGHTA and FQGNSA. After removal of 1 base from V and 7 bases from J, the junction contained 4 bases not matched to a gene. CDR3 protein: CASSLDSRGEQYF. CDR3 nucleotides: TGTGCCAGCAGCTTAGATAGCAGGGGGGAGCAGTACTTC.

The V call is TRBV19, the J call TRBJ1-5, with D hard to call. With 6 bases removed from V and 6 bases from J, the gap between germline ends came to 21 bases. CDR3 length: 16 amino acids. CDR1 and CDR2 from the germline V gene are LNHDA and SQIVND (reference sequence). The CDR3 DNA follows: TGTGCCAGTAGAACTGGCGGGGTAAGATCGGGTCAGCCCCAGCATTTT. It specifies CASRTGGVRSGQPQHF.

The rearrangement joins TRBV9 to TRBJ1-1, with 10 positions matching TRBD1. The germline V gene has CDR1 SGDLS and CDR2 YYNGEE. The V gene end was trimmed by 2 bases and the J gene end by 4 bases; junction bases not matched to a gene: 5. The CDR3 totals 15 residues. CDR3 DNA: TGTGCCAGCAGCGTTGGGACAGGGGAGTCCACTGAAGCTTTCTTT. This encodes CASSVGTGESTEAFF.

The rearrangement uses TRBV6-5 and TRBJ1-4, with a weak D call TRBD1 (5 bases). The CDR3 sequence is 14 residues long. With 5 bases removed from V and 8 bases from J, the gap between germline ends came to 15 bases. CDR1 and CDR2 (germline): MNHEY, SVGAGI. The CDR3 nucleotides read TGTGCCAGCAGTACGACAGTGGGGGGGGAAAAACTGTTTTTT. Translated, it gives CASSTTVGGEKLFF.

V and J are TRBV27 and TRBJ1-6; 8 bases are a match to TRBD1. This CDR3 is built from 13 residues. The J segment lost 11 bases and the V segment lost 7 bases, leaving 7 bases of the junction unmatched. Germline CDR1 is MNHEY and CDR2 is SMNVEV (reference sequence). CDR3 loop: CASNYRGTAPLHF. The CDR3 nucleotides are TGTGCCAGCAACTACAGGGGGACTGCACCCCTCCACTTT.

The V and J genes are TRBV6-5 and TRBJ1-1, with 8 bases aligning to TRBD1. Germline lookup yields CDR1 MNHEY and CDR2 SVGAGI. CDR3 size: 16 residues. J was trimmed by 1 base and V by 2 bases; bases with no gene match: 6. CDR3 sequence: CASSYNRGTGNTEAFF. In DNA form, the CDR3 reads TGTGCCAGCAGTTACAACCGCGGGACAGGGAACACTGAAGCTTTCTTT.

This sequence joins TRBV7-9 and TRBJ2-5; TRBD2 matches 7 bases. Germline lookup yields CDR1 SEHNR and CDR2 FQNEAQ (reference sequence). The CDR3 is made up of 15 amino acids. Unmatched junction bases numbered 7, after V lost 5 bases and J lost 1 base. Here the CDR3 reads CASSRSAGVQETQYF. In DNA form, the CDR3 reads TGTGCCAGCAGCCGATCTGCGGGGGTCCAAGAGACCCAGTACTTC.

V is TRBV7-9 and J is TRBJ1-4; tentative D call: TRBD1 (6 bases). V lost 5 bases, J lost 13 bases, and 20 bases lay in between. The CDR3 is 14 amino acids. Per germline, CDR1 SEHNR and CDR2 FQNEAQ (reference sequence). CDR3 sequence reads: CASSARDTPITLFF. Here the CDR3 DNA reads TGTGCCAGCAGCGCCCGGGACACTCCTATAACACTGTTTTTT. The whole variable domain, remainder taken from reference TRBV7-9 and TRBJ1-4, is DTGVSQNPRHKITKRGQNVTFRCDPISEHNRLYWYRQTLGQGPEFLTYFQNEAQLEKSRLLSDRFSAERPKGSFSTLEIQRTEQGDSAMYLCASSARDTPITLFFGSGTQLSVL.

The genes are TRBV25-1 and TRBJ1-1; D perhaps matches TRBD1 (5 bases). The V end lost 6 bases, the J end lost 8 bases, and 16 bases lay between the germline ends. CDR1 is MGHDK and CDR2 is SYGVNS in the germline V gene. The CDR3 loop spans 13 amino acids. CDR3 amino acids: CASSKPPQEEAFF. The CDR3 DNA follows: TGTGCCAGCAGCAAACCCCCACAGGAAGAAGCTTTCTTT.

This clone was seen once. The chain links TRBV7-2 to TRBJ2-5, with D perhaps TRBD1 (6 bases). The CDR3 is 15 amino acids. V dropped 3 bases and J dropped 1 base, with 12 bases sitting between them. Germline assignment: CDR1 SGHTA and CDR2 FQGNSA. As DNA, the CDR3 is TGTGCCAGCAGCTTGGCAGGGGCCCCCCAAGAGACCCAGTACTTC. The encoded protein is CASSLAGAPQETQYF.

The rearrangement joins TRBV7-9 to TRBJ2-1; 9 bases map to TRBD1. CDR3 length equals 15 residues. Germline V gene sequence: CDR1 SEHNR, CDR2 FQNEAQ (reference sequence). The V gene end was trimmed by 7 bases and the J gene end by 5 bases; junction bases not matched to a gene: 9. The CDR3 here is CASKTGTGIDNEQFF. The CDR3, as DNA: TGTGCCAGCAAAACCGGGACAGGGATAGACAATGAGCAGTTCTTC.

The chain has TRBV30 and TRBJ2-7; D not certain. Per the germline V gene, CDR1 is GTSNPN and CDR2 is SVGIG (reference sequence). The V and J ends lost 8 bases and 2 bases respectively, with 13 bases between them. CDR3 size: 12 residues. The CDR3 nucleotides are TGTGCCGCCGGTGGGCAGACCTACGAGCAGTACTTC. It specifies CAAGGQTYEQYF.